Detailed here is one T cell receptor beta chain. TCRdb's copy holds only in-frame clones and misses some; the assay was immunoSEQ multiplex PCR. The sample includes approximately 82,000 clones, roughly 89% of them seen just once. This sample was taken from a study of OX40 agonist ivuxolimab in advanced cancers. This CDR3 has 15 residues. The germline V gene has CDR1 SGHNT and CDR2 YENEEA. The V gene end was trimmed by 4 bases and the J gene end by 4 bases; junction bases not matched to a gene: 5. This sequence originates from an adult with an advanced solid tumor such as melanoma, head and neck, liver or kidney cancer. The sequencing used CD4+ or CD8+ T cells sorted from blood, collected in a trial of the OX40 agonist ivuxolimab. The gene calls are TRBV11-3 and TRBJ2-1; 9 bases align to TRBD2. Written as DNA, the CDR3 is TGTGCCAGCAGCTCTACTAGCGGGCCTTACAATGAGCAGTTCTTC. Translating it yields CASSSTSGPYNEQFF.